Listed below are T cell receptor beta chains from one sample, sequenced in a study of CD8 T cells in Susac syndrome. Each CDR3 protein is one row after TCRdb ran MiXCR on the immunoSEQ multiplex PCR reads. The sample has over 350,000 distinct CDR3 sequences, approximately 85% seen once. The specimen sequenced was CD8+ T cells from PBMCs. These receptor sequences come from a human donor with multiple sclerosis. CDR3s include the opening cysteine and the closing phenylalanine or tryptophan. A D gene is named only where the DNA matches it firmly. The size field is filled for only some rows; it gives once, few, many or a size class.

clone_size	j_call	d_call	v_call	cdr3_aa	cdr3_nt
-	TRBJ1-1	-	TRBV5-5	CASSLWTDQYTEAFF	TGTGCCAGCAGCTTGTGGACAGACCAGTACACTGAAGCTTTCTTT
-	TRBJ1-5	TRBD1	TRBV5-1	CASSNLNRGPKSQPQHF	TGCGCCAGCTCCAACCTAAACAGGGGCCCAAAGAGTCAGCCCCAGCATTTT
-	TRBJ1-2	-	TRBV12-3/TRBV12-4	CASSLPGIAYGYTF	TGTGCCAGCAGTTTACCCGGGATCGCCTATGGCTACACCTTC
-	TRBJ2-3	TRBD1	TRBV27	CASSTRTGNYTDTQYF	TGTGCCAGCAGTACCCGGACAGGGAACTACACAGATACGCAGTATTTT
-	TRBJ2-1	TRBD2	TRBV5-1	CASSSATLAGGGYNEQFF	TGCGCCAGCAGCTCGGCCACTCTAGCGGGAGGGGGGTACAATGAGCAGTTCTTC
-	TRBJ1-3	-	TRBV4-1	CASSQDLGAYSGNTIYF	TGCGCCAGCAGCCAAGACCTCGGGGCCTACTCTGGAAACACCATATATTTT
-	TRBJ2-2	-	TRBV29-1	CSVVIGSGELFF	TGCAGCGTTGTAATAGGTTCCGGGGAGCTGTTTTTT
-	TRBJ2-7	-	TRBV27	CASSLSDPSYEQYF	TGTGCCAGCAGTTTATCGGACCCGTCCTACGAGCAGTACTTC
once	TRBJ2-6	-	TRBV28	CASSLLGTGANVLTF	TGTGCCAGCAGTTTACTCGGGACTGGGGCCAACGTCCTGACTTTC
-	TRBJ2-4	-	TRBV11-2	CASRKRADIQYF	TGTGCCAGCAGAAAAAGAGCCGACATTCAGTACTTC
-	TRBJ1-2	-	TRBV10-3	CASQGGNYGYTF	TGTGCCTCGCAAGGGGGGAACTATGGCTACACCTTC
-	TRBJ2-3	TRBD2	TRBV4-1	CASSPLPGGTDTQYF	TGCGCCAGCAGCCCCCTCCCGGGGGGTACAGATACGCAGTATTTT
-	TRBJ2-1	-	TRBV5-1	CASSQGWDSNEQFF	TGCGCCAGCAGCCAAGGTTGGGATAGCAATGAGCAGTTCTTC
-	TRBJ2-1	TRBD2	TRBV28	CASSFGASGYNEQFF	TGTGCCAGCAGTTTTGGGGCTAGCGGTTACAATGAGCAGTTCTTC
-	TRBJ2-7	TRBD2	TRBV5-5	CASSLTGGPAHEQYF	TGTGCCAGCAGCTTGACGGGAGGGCCTGCCCACGAGCAGTACTTC
-	TRBJ2-7	-	TRBV20-1	CSARIRTDSYEQYF	TGCAGTGCTAGAATCCGGACAGACTCCTACGAGCAGTACTTC
-	TRBJ2-7	-	TRBV20-1	CSALDGGYEQYF	TGCAGTGCCTTAGACGGAGGCTACGAGCAGTACTTC
once	TRBJ2-1	-	TRBV12-3/TRBV12-4	CASSFRGWGASDEQFF	TGTGCCAGCAGTTTTAGGGGGTGGGGCGCGTCTGATGAGCAGTTCTTC
-	TRBJ2-7	-	TRBV30	CAWAGTPNSYEQYF	TGTGCCTGGGCCGGGACACCCAACTCCTACGAGCAGTACTTC
-	TRBJ2-3	TRBD2	TRBV6-5	CASSYSTSGGTDTQYF	TGTGCCAGCAGTTACTCAACTAGCGGGGGCACAGATACGCAGTATTTT
-	TRBJ1-5	-	TRBV4-1	CASSQDGYSNQPQHF	TGCGCCAGCAGCCAAGATGGTTATAGCAATCAGCCCCAGCATTTT
few	TRBJ2-1	-	TRBV4-1	CASSHLGSYNEQFF	TGCGCCAGCAGCCACCTGGGGTCCTACAATGAGCAGTTCTTC
-	TRBJ2-7	-	TRBV25-1	CASSVQGGATYEQYF	TGTGCCAGCAGTGTCCAAGGTGGAGCCACCTACGAGCAGTACTTC
-	TRBJ2-2	-	TRBV27	CASSLSGSTGELFF	TGTGCCAGCAGTTTGAGCGGCTCCACCGGGGAGCTGTTTTTT
-	TRBJ1-4	TRBD1	TRBV5-4	CASSLTGATNEKLFF	TGTGCCAGCTCCCTGACAGGGGCTACTAATGAAAAACTGTTTTTT
-	TRBJ2-7	TRBD1	TRBV6-5	CASSNRDRGYEQYF	TGTGCCAGCAGTAACCGGGACAGGGGTTACGAGCAGTACTTC
-	TRBJ2-1	-	TRBV20-1	CSARASSYNEQFF	TGCAGTGCTAGGGCCAGCTCCTACAATGAGCAGTTCTTC
-	TRBJ1-2	-	TRBV12-3/TRBV12-4	CATYRLYGYTF	TGTGCCACCTACCGACTCTATGGCTACACCTTC
-	TRBJ1-6	-	TRBV27	CASRPQLGLDSPLHF	TGTGCCAGCAGGCCCCAATTGGGTTTGGATTCACCCCTCCACTTT
-	TRBJ1-2	-	TRBV7-2	CASSLAGVTNYGYTF	TGTGCCAGCAGCTTAGCTGGCGTTACTAACTATGGCTACACCTTC
-	TRBJ1-1	TRBD1	TRBV7-9	CASGPTGQGYTEAFF	TGTGCCAGCGGACCCACGGGACAGGGGTACACTGAAGCTTTCTTT
-	TRBJ2-3	TRBD2	TRBV5-1	CASSPTTSASTDTQYF	TGCGCCAGCAGCCCCACGACTAGCGCGAGCACAGATACGCAGTATTTT
-	TRBJ1-1	-	TRBV6-5	CASSYLGRAEMNTEAFF	TGTGCCAGCAGTTACTTGGGGAGGGCCGAAATGAACACTGAAGCTTTCTTT
-	TRBJ2-7	TRBD1	TRBV10-3	CAISDLGFRLQGGLFYEQYF	TGTGCCATCAGTGATTTAGGTTTTAGGTTACAGGGGGGCCTTTTCTACGAGCAGTACTTC
-	TRBJ2-3	-	TRBV7-9	CASSLARGATSTDTQYF	TGTGCCAGCAGCTTAGCTAGAGGAGCCACTAGCACAGATACGCAGTATTTT
-	TRBJ2-5	-	TRBV25-1	CASSGGYQETQYF	TGTGCCAGCAGTGGAGGGTACCAAGAGACCCAGTACTTC
-	TRBJ2-1	TRBD2	TRBV7-9	CASRPGLAGKYNEQFF	TGTGCCAGCAGGCCGGGACTAGCGGGGAAATACAATGAGCAGTTCTTC
-	TRBJ2-3	TRBD2	TRBV5-1	CASSYRLAGARTDTQYF	TGCGCCAGCAGCTATAGGCTAGCGGGGGCGCGCACAGATACGCAGTATTTT